These T cell receptor beta chains were read from a single sample in a study of blood T cell repertoires in COVID-19. The table came from immunoSEQ multiplex PCR; TCRdb's copy has only in-frame clones and leaves some out. The sample records roughly 160,000 clones, 81% being singletons. Sequenced sample: PBMCs or T cells enriched from blood (not recorded which). These receptors came from a woman between 35 and 50 years old with acute COVID-19. Both conserved end residues are part of each CDR3. The order of the fields is CDR3 length, J gene, V gene, D gene, clone size, CDR3 protein, CDR3 DNA. D genes are given only for firm matches. Clone size is stated in some rows and not others, as once, few, many or a class when expanded.

length: 15
J: TRBJ1-2
V: TRBV11-3
D: TRBD1
size: NA
CDR3: CASSLDSSGGSSSTF
DNA: TGTGCCAGCAGCTTAGACTCTTCAGGGGGCTCCTCCTCCACCTTC

length: 15
J: TRBJ2-1
V: TRBV19
D: TRBD2
size: NA
CDR3: CASSLGLAGSDEQFF
DNA: TGTGCCAGTAGTTTGGGACTAGCGGGGAGTGATGAGCAGTTCTTC

length: 13
J: TRBJ1-2
V: TRBV30
D: NA
size: few
CDR3: CAWSVYQGRGYTF
DNA: TGTGCCTGGAGTGTATACCAGGGCCGGGGCTACACCTTC

length: 16
J: TRBJ2-1
V: TRBV19
D: TRBD1
size: once
CDR3: CASSNYRTGGYNEQFF
DNA: TGTGCCAGTAGTAATTATCGGACAGGGGGCTACAATGAGCAGTTCTTC

length: 17
J: TRBJ1-6
V: TRBV5-8
D: NA
size: NA
CDR3: CASSLAGESSYNSPLHF
DNA: TGTGCCAGCAGCTTGGCGGGGGAAAGCTCCTATAATTCACCCCTCCACTTT

length: 12
J: TRBJ2-7
V: TRBV29-1
D: TRBD1
size: NA
CDR3: CSVDRGTDEQYF
DNA: TGCAGCGTTGACAGGGGGACGGACGAGCAGTACTTC

length: 17
J: TRBJ1-4
V: TRBV25-1
D: NA
size: NA
CDR3: CASSEVWQGRPFEKLFF
DNA: TGTGCCAGCAGTGAGGTTTGGCAGGGTAGACCGTTTGAAAAACTGTTTTTT

length: 15
J: TRBJ1-1
V: TRBV7-2
D: NA
size: once
CDR3: CASSLGRSGDREAFF
DNA: TGTGCCAGCAGCTTAGGTCGTTCGGGGGATCGGGAAGCTTTCTTT

length: 15
J: TRBJ2-1
V: TRBV2
D: NA
size: NA
CDR3: CASRSGTPTSNEQFF
DNA: TGTGCCAGCAGGTCCGGGACTCCCACTTCCAATGAGCAGTTCTTC

length: 14
J: TRBJ2-3
V: TRBV27
D: NA
size: NA
CDR3: CASGVQSLTDMQYF
DNA: TGTGCCAGCGGTGTCCAGTCTTTAACAGATATGCAGTATTTT

length: 15
J: TRBJ2-2
V: TRBV19
D: NA
size: NA
CDR3: CASTQRTSNTGELFF
DNA: TGTGCCTCTACCCAACGGACATCGAACACCGGGGAGCTGTTTTTT

length: 16
J: TRBJ2-1
V: TRBV9
D: TRBD2
size: once
CDR3: CASSASGTSGSKEQFF
DNA: TGTGCCAGCAGCGCATCCGGGACTAGCGGGAGTAAAGAGCAGTTCTTC

length: 18
J: TRBJ2-5
V: TRBV9
D: TRBD1
size: once
CDR3: CASSVVPSPGQGVETQYF
DNA: TGTGCCAGCAGCGTAGTCCCCTCCCCGGGACAGGGTGTAGAGACCCAGTACTTC

length: 15
J: TRBJ1-2
V: TRBV9
D: TRBD1
size: once
CDR3: CASSVAYRGGYGYTF
DNA: TGTGCCAGCAGCGTAGCCTACAGGGGTGGCTATGGCTACACCTTC

length: 13
J: TRBJ1-5
V: TRBV7-8
D: NA
size: NA
CDR3: CASSYLQDQPQHF
DNA: TGTGCCAGCAGCTACCTACAGGATCAGCCCCAGCATTTT

length: 15
J: TRBJ2-5
V: TRBV19
D: NA
size: NA
CDR3: CASSMGGISQETQYF
DNA: TGTGCCAGTAGTATGGGCGGGATAAGCCAAGAGACCCAGTACTTC

length: 14
J: TRBJ1-1
V: TRBV19
D: NA
size: NA
CDR3: CASSIIPGGPEAFF
DNA: TGTGCCAGTAGTATTATCCCGGGGGGTCCTGAAGCTTTCTTT